This T cell receptor beta chain was found in a study of identical twins. Concerning this clonotype: Its cognate antigen is unknown.

Broader study findings: There was an excess of low generation probability in the out-of-frame alpha sequences that twins shared. Rather than following the same donors, the conclusions depended on cross-sectional statistical analysis.

TCRdb reprocessed the 5' RACE reads with MiXCR, giving one entry per CDR3 protein. The sample contains a few hundred thousand distinct CDR3 sequences, approximately 10% of which appear only once. Sequencing used memory T cells sorted from blood. The sequence derives from a man in his fifties in good health.

The CDR3 spells CASSVPGQQRNTIYF. The CDR3 region has the DNA TGTGCCAGCAGTGTACCGGGACAGCAACGAAACACCATATATTTT. The chain has TRBV28 and TRBJ1-3; 7 positions agree with TRBD1. CDR3 length: 15 amino acids. V gave up 5 bases and J gave up 5 bases; unmatched junction bases: 9. From germline, CDR1 is MDHEN and CDR2 SYDVKM.